This TCR beta chain was obtained from a study of T cell repertoires in cytomegalovirus infection. Study-level information: The study used recently identified HLA-C-restricted and well-studied HLA-B-restricted CMV epitopes. Shared public TCR beta signatures pointed to both CMV infection and a matching HLA type. Study findings and constraints: Cumulative public TCR beta family frequency identified carriers of CMV plus the relevant HLA. Within the response measured ex vivo, HLA-C-restricted CMV-specific TCR beta clonotypes were dominant.

In germline, CDR1 is MDHEN, CDR2 SYDVKM. V was clipped by 6 bases and J by 0 bases, with 15 bases between them. This CDR3 is built from 16 residues. MiXCR, applied by TCRdb to the reads, yields one record per CDR3 protein. Altogether 360,000 or so distinct CDR3 sequences are present, approximately 30% being singletons, with the ten largest covering roughly 13%. The sample holds a few counts of this clonotype. What it binds is unknown. The starting material was cultured PBMCs, obtained from culture after CMV antigen stimulation. V is TRBV28 and J is TRBJ1-3; D uncertain. This TCR was recovered from a human donor in good health (CMV status not recorded). Some clones in this sample may be carry-over from other donors' samples. The CDR3 loop reads CASSPGGRSSGNTIYF. In DNA, the CDR3 is TGTGCCAGCAGCCCAGGTGGGCGGAGCTCTGGAAACACCATATATTTT.